These 30 T cell receptor beta chains share one sample of origin, sequenced in a study of blood T cell repertoires in COVID-19. Data came from immunoSEQ multiplex PCR; TCRdb stores just in-frame clones and leaves some out. The sample lists over 20,000 clones, more than 70% occurring once. The sample taken for sequencing was peripheral blood. These receptors were collected from a human donor in a cohort sampled during active COVID-19.

This sequence joins TRBV28 and TRBJ2-7; 7 bases are shared with TRBD2. The CDR3 length is 13 residues. The V and J ends lost 2 bases and 7 bases, in that order; junction bases with no gene match: 5. Per germline, CDR1 MDHEN and CDR2 SYDVKM. The CDR3 coding sequence is TGTGCCAGCAGTTTAGCGGGAGATTTTGAGCAGTACTTC. The encoded protein is CASSLAGDFEQYF.

The chain employs TRBV5-1 and TRBJ2-1; the match to TRBD1 covers 11 bases. This CDR3 has 16 residues. CDR1 is SGHRS and CDR2 is YFSETQ in the germline V gene. Trimming cost V 4 bases and J 2 bases; bases outside gene matches: 5. CDR3 DNA sequence: TGCGCCAGCAGCGTTGGGACAGGGGGTACCTACAATGAGCAGTTCTTC. Its translation is CASSVGTGGTYNEQFF.

This rearrangement joins TRBV5-1 to TRBJ2-7, with D possibly being TRBD2 (5 bases). V lost 0 bases and J lost 5, with 9 bases in between. Germline CDR1 is SGHRS and CDR2 is YFSETQ. CDR3 size: 13 residues. As DNA, the CDR3 is TGCGCCAGCAGCTTGGGAGGGTTCGACGAGCAGTACTTC. Its translation is CASSLGGFDEQYF.

V usage is TRBV5-1 and J usage is TRBJ2-7; D call uncertain. The CDR3 runs to 14 residues. Germline V gene sequence: CDR1 SGHRS, CDR2 YFSETQ. V was clipped by 0 bases and J by 1 base, with 8 bases between them. CDR3 sequence: CASSLGLFSYEQYF. The CDR3 DNA sequence: TGCGCCAGCAGCTTGGGACTTTTTTCCTACGAGCAGTACTTC.

In DNA form, the CDR3 reads TGTGCCAGCAGCTCAGGGCCCCCGGGACTGAGAGGGACTGAAGCTTTCTTT. It yields the protein CASSSGPPGLRGTEAFF. V usage is TRBV7-6 and J usage is TRBJ1-1, with D tentatively TRBD1 (5 bases). The CDR3 is 17 amino acids. Deletions cut 4 bases from V and 5 bases from J, with 23 bases between. Germline CDR1 SGHVS, CDR2 FNYEAQ. The whole variable domain, remainder taken from reference TRBV7-6 and TRBJ1-1, is GAGVSQSPRYKVTKRGQDVALRCDPISGHVSLYWYRQALGQGPEFLTYFNYEAQQDKSGLPNDRFSAERPEGSISTLTIQRTEQRDSAMYRCASSSGPPGLRGTEAFFGQGTRLTVV.

This clone is a singleton in its sample. V and J are TRBV15 and TRBJ2-7, with D possibly matching TRBD2 (6 bases). The V end lost 8 bases, the J end lost 0 bases, and 14 bases lay between the germline ends. CDR3 length: 14 residues. Per germline, CDR1 LNHNV and CDR2 YYDKDF (reference sequence). The CDR3 protein is CATRLRESSYEQYF. CDR3 sequence (DNA): TGTGCCACCCGGCTCCGGGAGAGCTCCTACGAGCAGTACTTC.

The chain recombines TRBV7-3 with TRBJ2-2; weak D call: TRBD2 (5 bases). Trimming left V 2 bases short and J 3 bases short, with 10 bases between. This CDR3 comprises 15 residues. From germline, CDR1 is SGHTA and CDR2 FQGTGA. This CDR3 is CASSLAPADTGELFF. CDR3 nucleotide sequence: TGTGCCAGCAGCTTAGCCCCAGCGGACACCGGGGAGCTGTTTTTT.

J is TRBJ2-7 and V is TRBV27, with D tentatively TRBD1 (6 bases). CDR3 length: 17 residues. The ends were cut back, 2 bases at V and 0 bases at J, with 17 bases in the middle. In germline, CDR1 is MNHEY, CDR2 SMNVEV (reference sequence). The CDR3 loop is CASSLISGVPHSYEQYF. DNA for the CDR3: TGTGCCAGCAGTTTAATTTCAGGGGTCCCCCACTCCTACGAGCAGTACTTC.

The V gene is TRBV27, the J gene TRBJ2-1; TRBD2 matches 7 bases. CDR3 size: 11 residues. In germline, CDR1 is MNHEY, CDR2 SMNVEV (reference sequence). The junction had 1 base not matched to a gene; V was cut back by 8 bases and J by 6 bases. The DNA of the CDR3 is TGTGCCAGCGGGGAGGGCAATGAGCAGTTCTTC. Translated: CASGEGNEQFF.

The V call is TRBV10-3, the J call TRBJ1-1; D not resolved. Germline V gene sequence: CDR1 ENHRY, CDR2 SYGVKD. The V end was cut by 5 bases, the J end by 5 bases, with 18 bases between. The CDR3 loop spans 15 amino acids. The CDR3 protein is CAISRDSGSGTEAFF. CDR3 in DNA: TGTGCCATCAGTAGAGATTCGGGGTCGGGAACTGAAGCTTTCTTT.

J is TRBJ2-7 and V is TRBV6-1; TRBD2 agrees at 13 bases. Germline-derived CDR1 and CDR2 are MNHNS and SASEGT. This CDR3 has 17 amino acids. The V and J ends lost 0 bases and 6 bases, in that order; junction bases with no gene match: 8. The CDR3 here is CASSEARTSGRAGEQYF. The CDR3 DNA follows: TGTGCCAGCAGTGAAGCGCGAACTAGCGGGAGGGCGGGCGAGCAGTACTTC.

The chain joins TRBV24-1 to TRBJ2-1; 7 nucleotides line up with TRBD2. The CDR3 is 14 residues long. Looked up from germline, CDR1 is KGHDR and CDR2 is SFDVKD. V lost 4 bases, J lost 15 bases, and 14 bases stayed unmatched. CDR3 in amino acids: CATSDPRLAQRVFF. Here the CDR3 DNA reads TGTGCCACCAGTGACCCCAGACTAGCTCAAAGGGTGTTCTTC.

The rearrangement joins TRBV19 to TRBJ2-6, with 7 bases aligning to TRBD1. V shed 8 bases and J 0 bases; nucleotides not matched to a gene: 7. The CDR3 has 16 amino acids. CDR1 and CDR2 (germline): LNHDA, SQIVND (reference sequence). As DNA, the CDR3 is TGTGCCAGTGCAGACAGGGAAATCTCTGGGGCCAACGTCCTGACTTTC. Translation gives CASADREISGANVLTF.

The V gene is TRBV9, the J gene TRBJ2-3; D is perhaps TRBD2 (5 bases). V lost 0 bases, J lost 1 base, and 6 bases lay in between. Germline V gene sequence: CDR1 SGDLS, CDR2 YYNGEE. This CDR3 contains 14 residues. The CDR3 nucleotides read TGTGCCAGCAGCGTAGTCGGGGGCACAGATACGCAGTATTTT. Translation gives CASSVVGGTDTQYF.

The V gene is TRBV5-6, the J gene TRBJ1-2; the D gene is possibly TRBD1 (5 bases). The V and J ends lost 1 base and 7 bases respectively, with 14 bases between them. This CDR3 is built from 14 residues. The germline gives CDR1 SGHDT, CDR2 YYEEEE. DNA for the CDR3: TGTGCCAGCAGCTTGAATCAGGGCCGTGGTGGCTACACCTTC. Translation: CASSLNQGRGGYTF. The variable domain in full, completed from reference TRBV5-6 and TRBJ1-2, reads DAGVTQSPTHLIKTRGQQVTLRCSPKSGHDTVSWYQQALGQGPQFIFQYYEEEERQRGNFPDRFSGHQFPNYSSELNVNALLLGDSALYLCASSLNQGRGGYTFGSGTRLTVV.

The chain couples TRBV2 to TRBJ1-5; possibly TRBD1 for D (6 bases). The germline gives CDR1 SNHLY, CDR2 FYNNEI. The CDR3 has 14 residues. V was cut by 1 base and J by 5 bases, with 9 bases left in between. CDR3 in amino acids: CASSEDRTDQPQHF. CDR3 in DNA: TGTGCCAGCAGTGAAGACAGGACAGATCAGCCCCAGCATTTT.

The chain uses TRBV3-1 (or the pseudogene TRBV3-2) and TRBJ2-7; D gene uncertain. Germline-derived CDR1 and CDR2 are LGHDT and YNNKEL (reference sequence). V dropped 0 bases and J dropped 4 bases, with 4 bases sitting between them. The length of the CDR3 is 12 residues. This CDR3 is CASSQDRYEQYF. The CDR3 DNA sequence: TGTGCCAGCAGCCAAGATCGGTACGAGCAGTACTTC.

This clone is deemed large. This chain uses TRBV7-7 with TRBJ2-2; 9 bases fit TRBD1. Germline CDR1 SSHAT, CDR2 FNYEAQ (reference sequence). V lost 5 bases and J lost 3; bases outside the gene matches: 4. The CDR3 length is 15 residues. DNA of the CDR3: TGTGCCAGCAGCCGAGGGACAGGGTACACCGGGGAGCTGTTTTTT. This encodes CASSRGTGYTGELFF.

The chain carries TRBV4-2 and TRBJ2-2; 10 bases are a match to TRBD2. J was trimmed by 3 bases and V by 0 bases; bases with no gene match: 4. Germline lookup yields CDR1 LGHNA and CDR2 YNFKEQ. This CDR3 region has 17 residues. For the CDR3, the DNA is TGTGCCAGCAGCCAAGAGCTAGCGGGAGTAGACACCGGGGAGCTGTTTTTT. It translates to CASSQELAGVDTGELFF.

The sample holds one count of this clone. CDR3 DNA sequence: TGTGCCAGCAGTGTTTTAGCGGGAGGGCCCGGAGAGCAGTACTTC. Translated: CASSVLAGGPGEQYF. The V gene is TRBV2, the J gene TRBJ2-7; 11 nucleotides align to TRBD2. V lost 4 bases to trimming and J lost 7 bases; unmatched junction nucleotides: 9. The length of the CDR3 is 15 residues. Germline V gene lookup returns CDR1 SNHLY and CDR2 FYNNEI.

The chain is built from TRBV28 and TRBJ1-5; weak D call: TRBD1 (5 bases). V was clipped by 10 bases and J by 0 bases, with 13 bases between them. Looked up from germline, CDR1 is MDHEN and CDR2 is SYDVKM. The CDR3 totals 14 residues. CDR3: CAIQVLDSNQPQHF. CDR3 nucleotides: TGTGCCATACAGGTATTAGATAGCAATCAGCCCCAGCATTTT. Full variable domain (remainder filled in from reference TRBV28 and TRBJ1-5): DVKVTQSSRYLVKRTGEKVFLECVQDMDHENMFWYRQDPGLGLRLIYFSYDVKMKEKGDIPEGYSVSREKKERFSLILESASTNQTSMYLCAIQVLDSNQPQHFGDGTRLSIL.

The J gene is TRBJ2-1, the V gene TRBV10-1; D gene uncertain. CDR3 length: 14 amino acids. CDR1 and CDR2 (germline): WNHNN, SYGVQD (reference sequence). The V gene lost 4 bases and the J gene lost 7 bases, with 14 bases spanning the gap. The CDR3 region has the DNA TGCGCCAGCAGTGGATATCCCCTATCAAATGAGCAGTTCTTC. It yields the protein CASSGYPLSNEQFF.

The chain employs TRBV28 and TRBJ2-7; 12 bases line up with TRBD1. Germline V CDR1 and CDR2: MDHEN, SYDVKM. Unmatched junction bases numbered 10, after V lost 4 bases and J lost 3 bases. CDR3 length: 17 amino acids. The CDR3 nucleotides read TGTGCCAGCAGTTCGATCTCCGGGACAGGGGGCTTCTACGAGCAGTACTTC. Amino acid sequence: CASSSISGTGGFYEQYF.

This sequence joins TRBV27 and TRBJ2-7; D uncertain. CDR3 length: 14 amino acids. V was trimmed by 0 bases and J by 0 bases, leaving 6 bases between them. Germline loops: CDR1 MNHEY, CDR2 SMNVEV (reference sequence). The CDR3 loop reads CASSLSRSSYEQYF. CDR3 nucleotide sequence: TGTGCCAGCAGTTTATCTCGGTCCTCCTACGAGCAGTACTTC.

The chain links TRBV6-5 to TRBJ2-1, with 9 positions matching TRBD2. Losses at the gene ends were 4 bases for V and 7 bases for J; bases not matched to a gene: 5. This CDR3 region has 14 residues. Looked up from germline, CDR1 is MNHEY and CDR2 is SVGAGI. The CDR3 protein is CASSLAGVYNEQFF. In DNA form, the CDR3 reads TGTGCCAGCAGTTTAGCGGGAGTTTATAATGAGCAGTTCTTC.

This clone was observed a single time. The chain carries TRBV28 and TRBJ2-7; maybe TRBD1 (6 bases). The CDR3 extends over 14 amino acids. With 2 bases removed from V and 1 base from J, the gap between germline ends came to 9 bases. Germline V lookup: CDR1 MDHEN, CDR2 SYDVKM. CDR3 region: CASSLEGESYEQYF. Here the CDR3 DNA reads TGTGCCAGCAGTTTAGAGGGGGAGTCCTACGAGCAGTACTTC.

This sequence joins TRBV13 and TRBJ1-2; TRBD1 matches at 9 bases. V was pared by 4 bases and J by 5 bases, with 8 bases of the junction left unmatched. CDR1 PRHDT and CDR2 FYEKMQ come from the germline V gene (reference sequence). This CDR3 region has 15 residues. The CDR3 nucleotides read TGTGCCAGCAGCTCGGGACAGGGTCTAGAGTATGGCTACACCTTC. Its protein product is CASSSGQGLEYGYTF.

This clone was recorded a few times. The chain joins TRBV28 to TRBJ2-7; 9 nucleotides line up with TRBD1. Losses at the gene ends were 3 bases for V and 5 bases for J; bases not matched to a gene: 11. Germline V gene sequence: CDR1 MDHEN, CDR2 SYDVKM. The CDR3 has 16 amino acids. For the CDR3, the DNA is TGTGCCAGCAGTTTCTCCGTCGGGACAGGGCAGCACGAGCAGTACTTC. Its protein product is CASSFSVGTGQHEQYF.

The CDR3 spells CASSSGPGPSNNEQYF. The CDR3, as DNA: TGTGCCAGCAGCTCCGGGCCAGGGCCTTCTAATAACGAGCAGTACTTC. V and J are TRBV9 and TRBJ2-7, with D possibly being TRBD1 (5 bases). Germline V gives CDR1 SGDLS, CDR2 YYNGEE. The CDR3 runs 16 residues. The V and J ends lost 4 bases and 5 bases respectively, with 22 bases between them.

This chain connects TRBV7-9 to TRBJ1-2; D is unclear. The CDR3 length is 13 residues. Deletions cut 5 bases from V and 2 bases from J, with 9 bases between. Per germline, CDR1 SEHNR and CDR2 FQNEAQ (reference sequence). The CDR3 here is CASSLDTNYGYTF. The DNA for the CDR3 is TGTGCCAGCAGCCTAGACACAAACTATGGCTACACCTTC.